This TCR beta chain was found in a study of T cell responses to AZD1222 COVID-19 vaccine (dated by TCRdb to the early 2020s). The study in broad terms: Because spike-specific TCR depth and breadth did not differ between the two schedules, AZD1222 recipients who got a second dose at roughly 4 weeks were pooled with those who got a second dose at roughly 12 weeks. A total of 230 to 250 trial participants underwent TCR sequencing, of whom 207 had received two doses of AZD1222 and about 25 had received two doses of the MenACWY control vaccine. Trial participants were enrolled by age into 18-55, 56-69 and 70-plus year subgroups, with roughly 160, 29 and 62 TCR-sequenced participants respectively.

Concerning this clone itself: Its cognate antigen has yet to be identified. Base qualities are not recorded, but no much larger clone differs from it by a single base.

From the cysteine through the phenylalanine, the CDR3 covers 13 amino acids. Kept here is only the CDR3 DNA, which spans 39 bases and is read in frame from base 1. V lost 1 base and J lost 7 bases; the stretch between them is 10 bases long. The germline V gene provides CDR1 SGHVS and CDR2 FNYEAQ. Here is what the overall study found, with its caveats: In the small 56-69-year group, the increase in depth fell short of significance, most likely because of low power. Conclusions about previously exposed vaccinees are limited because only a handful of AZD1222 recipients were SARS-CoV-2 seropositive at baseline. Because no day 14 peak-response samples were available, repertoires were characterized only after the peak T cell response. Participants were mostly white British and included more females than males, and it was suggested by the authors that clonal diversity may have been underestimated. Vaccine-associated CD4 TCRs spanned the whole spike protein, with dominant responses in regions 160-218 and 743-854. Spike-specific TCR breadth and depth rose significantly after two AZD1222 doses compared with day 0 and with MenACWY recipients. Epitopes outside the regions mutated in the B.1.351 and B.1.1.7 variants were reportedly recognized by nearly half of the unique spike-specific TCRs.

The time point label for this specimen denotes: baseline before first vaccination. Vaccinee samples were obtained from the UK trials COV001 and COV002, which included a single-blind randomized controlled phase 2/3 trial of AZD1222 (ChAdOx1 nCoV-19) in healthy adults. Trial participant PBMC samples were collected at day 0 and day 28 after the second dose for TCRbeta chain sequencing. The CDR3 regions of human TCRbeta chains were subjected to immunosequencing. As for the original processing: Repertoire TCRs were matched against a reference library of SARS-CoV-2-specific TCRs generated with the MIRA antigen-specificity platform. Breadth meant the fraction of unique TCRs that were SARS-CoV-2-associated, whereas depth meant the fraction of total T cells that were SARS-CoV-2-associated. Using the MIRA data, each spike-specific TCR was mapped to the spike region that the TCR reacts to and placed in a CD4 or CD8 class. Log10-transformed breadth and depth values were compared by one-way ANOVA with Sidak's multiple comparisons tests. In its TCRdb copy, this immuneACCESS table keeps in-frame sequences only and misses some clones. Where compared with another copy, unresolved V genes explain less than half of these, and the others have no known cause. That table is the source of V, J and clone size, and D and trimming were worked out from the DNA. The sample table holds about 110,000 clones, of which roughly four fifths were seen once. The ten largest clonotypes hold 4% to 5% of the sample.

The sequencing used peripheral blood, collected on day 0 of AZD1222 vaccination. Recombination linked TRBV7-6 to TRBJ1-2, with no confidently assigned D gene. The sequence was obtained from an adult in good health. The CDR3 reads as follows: CASSLVSETGYTF. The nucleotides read TGTGCCAGCAGCTTAGTCTCAGAAACTGGCTACACCTTC. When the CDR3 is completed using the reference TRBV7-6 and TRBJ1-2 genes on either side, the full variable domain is GAGVSQSPRYKVTKRGQDVALRCDPISGHVSLYWYRQALGQGPEFLTYFNYEAQQDKSGLPNDRFSAERPEGSISTLTIQRTEQRDSAMYRCASSLVSETGYTFGSGTRLTVV.